This TCR beta chain was recovered during a study of control samples from healthy donors and cancer patients. Some clones are missing from TCRdb's copy, which holds only in-frame ones; the method was immunoSEQ multiplex PCR. The table shows hundreds of thousands of clones, with around 79% occurring only once. Trimming at V came to 10 bases and at J to 4 bases, leaving 6 bases not matched to a gene. The germline V gene encodes CDR1 LNHDA and CDR2 SQIVND (reference sequence). This CDR3 contains 14 residues. Sequenced sample: PBMCs. This TCR derives from a woman aged 60-75 years with lung cancer. This sequence joins TRBV19 and TRBJ1-5, with 11 bases that match TRBD1. Here the CDR3 DNA reads TGTGCCACAACCGGGACAGGGGGGAATCAGCCCCAGCATTTT. Translated: CATTGTGGNQPQHF. The full variable domain, with the rest looked up from reference TRBV19 and TRBJ1-5, is DGGITQSPKYLFRKEGQNVTLSCEQNLNHDAMYWYRQDPGQGLRLIYYSQIVNDFQKGDIAEGYSVSREKKESFPLTVTSAQKNPTAFYLCATTGTGGNQPQHFGDGTRLSIL.